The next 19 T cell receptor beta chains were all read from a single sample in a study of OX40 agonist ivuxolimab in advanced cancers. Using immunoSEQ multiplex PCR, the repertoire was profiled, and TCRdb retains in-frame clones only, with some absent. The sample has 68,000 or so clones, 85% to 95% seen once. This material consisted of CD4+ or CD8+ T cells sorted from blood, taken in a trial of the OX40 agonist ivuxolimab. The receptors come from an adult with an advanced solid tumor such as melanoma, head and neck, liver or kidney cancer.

The CDR3 spells CASSLVSNEQYF. The CDR3 DNA is TGTGCCAGCAGCTTGGTATCAAACGAGCAGTACTTC. V gene TRBV5-4 combines with J gene TRBJ2-7; D is unclear. The germline V gene has CDR1 SGHNT and CDR2 YYREEE (reference sequence). The CDR3 runs to 12 residues. Trimming cost V 0 bases and J 5 bases, with 6 bases left between them.

The CDR3 DNA is TGTGCCAGCAGGAAGACTAGCGGGAGTGCCGAGGGCACCGGGGAGCTGTTTTTT. This codes for CASRKTSGSAEGTGELFF. The chain uses TRBV27 and TRBJ2-2; 12 bases line up with TRBD2. V dropped 6 bases and J dropped 4; count of bases not matched to a gene: 12. The length of the CDR3 is 18 residues. Germline V CDR1 and CDR2: MNHEY, SMNVEV (reference sequence).

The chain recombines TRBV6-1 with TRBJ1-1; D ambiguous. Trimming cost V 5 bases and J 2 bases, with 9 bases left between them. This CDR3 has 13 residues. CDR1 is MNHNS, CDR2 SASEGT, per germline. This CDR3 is CASSLLLNTEAFF. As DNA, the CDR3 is TGTGCCAGCAGTCTCCTCTTAAACACTGAAGCTTTCTTT.

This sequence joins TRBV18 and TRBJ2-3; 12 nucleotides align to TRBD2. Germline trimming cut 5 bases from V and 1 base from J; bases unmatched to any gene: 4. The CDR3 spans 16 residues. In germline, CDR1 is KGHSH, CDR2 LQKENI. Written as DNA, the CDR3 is TGTGCCAGCTCAAAAAGGACTAGCGGGGGCACAGATACGCAGTATTTT. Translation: CASSKRTSGGTDTQYF.

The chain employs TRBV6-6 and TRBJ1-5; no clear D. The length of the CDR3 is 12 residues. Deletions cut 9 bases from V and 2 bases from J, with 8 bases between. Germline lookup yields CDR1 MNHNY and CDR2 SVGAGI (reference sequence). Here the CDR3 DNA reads TGTGCCAGTTGCATTGGCAATCAGCCCCAGCATTTT. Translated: CASCIGNQPQHF.

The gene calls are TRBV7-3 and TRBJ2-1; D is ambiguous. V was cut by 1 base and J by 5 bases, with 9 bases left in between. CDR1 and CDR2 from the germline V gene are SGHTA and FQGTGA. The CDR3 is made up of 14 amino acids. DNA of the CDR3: TGTGCCAGCAGCTTAAATCTCGCGCACAATGAGCAGTTCTTC. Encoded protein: CASSLNLAHNEQFF.

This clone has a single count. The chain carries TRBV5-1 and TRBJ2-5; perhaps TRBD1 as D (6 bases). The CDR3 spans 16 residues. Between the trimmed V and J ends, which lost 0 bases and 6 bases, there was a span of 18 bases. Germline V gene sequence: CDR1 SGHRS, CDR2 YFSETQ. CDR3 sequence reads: CASSLEGAGAVKTQYF. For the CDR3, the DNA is TGCGCCAGCAGCTTGGAAGGGGCAGGGGCGGTGAAGACCCAGTACTTC.

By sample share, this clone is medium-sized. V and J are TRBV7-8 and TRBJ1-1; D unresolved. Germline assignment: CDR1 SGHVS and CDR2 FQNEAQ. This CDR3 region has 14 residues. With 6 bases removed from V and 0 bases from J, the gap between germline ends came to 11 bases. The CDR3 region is CASSQFRVNTEAFF. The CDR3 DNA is TGTGCCAGCAGTCAATTCCGGGTGAACACTGAAGCTTTCTTT.

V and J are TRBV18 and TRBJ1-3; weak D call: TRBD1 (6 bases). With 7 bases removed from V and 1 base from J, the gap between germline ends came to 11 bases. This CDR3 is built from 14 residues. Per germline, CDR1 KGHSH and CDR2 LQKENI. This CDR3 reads CASFSDRSGNTIYF. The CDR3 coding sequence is TGTGCCAGCTTCTCGGACAGATCTGGAAACACCATATATTTT.

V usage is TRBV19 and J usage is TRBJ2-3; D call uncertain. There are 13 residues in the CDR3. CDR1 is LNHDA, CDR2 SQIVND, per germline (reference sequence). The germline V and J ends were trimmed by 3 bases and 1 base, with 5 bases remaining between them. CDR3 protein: CASSISRTDTQYF. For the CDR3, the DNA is TGTGCCAGTAGTATCTCCCGCACAGATACGCAGTATTTT.

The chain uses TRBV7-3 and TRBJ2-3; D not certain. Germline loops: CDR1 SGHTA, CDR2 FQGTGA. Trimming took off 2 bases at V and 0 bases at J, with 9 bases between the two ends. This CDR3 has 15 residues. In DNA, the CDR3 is TGTGCCAGCAGCTTATTCCGGTCTAGCACAGATACGCAGTATTTT. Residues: CASSLFRSSTDTQYF.

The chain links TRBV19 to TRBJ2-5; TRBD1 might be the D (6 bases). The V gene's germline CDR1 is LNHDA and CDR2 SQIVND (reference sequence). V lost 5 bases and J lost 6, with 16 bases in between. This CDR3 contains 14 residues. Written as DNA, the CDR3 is TGTGCCAGTAGTCCCCGGCAGGGGAGTAAGACCCAGTACTTC. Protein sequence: CASSPRQGSKTQYF.

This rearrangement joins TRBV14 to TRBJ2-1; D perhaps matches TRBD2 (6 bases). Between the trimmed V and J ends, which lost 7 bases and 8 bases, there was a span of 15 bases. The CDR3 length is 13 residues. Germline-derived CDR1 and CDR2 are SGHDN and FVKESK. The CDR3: CASNMGGGHEQFF. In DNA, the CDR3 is TGTGCCAGCAATATGGGGGGTGGCCATGAGCAGTTCTTC.

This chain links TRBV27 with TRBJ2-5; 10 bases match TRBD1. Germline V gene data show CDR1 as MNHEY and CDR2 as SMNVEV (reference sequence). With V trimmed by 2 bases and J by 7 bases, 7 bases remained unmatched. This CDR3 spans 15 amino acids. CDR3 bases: TGTGCCAGCAGTTTAGAGGGACAGGGGTGGGGGACCCAGTACTTC. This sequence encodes CASSLEGQGWGTQYF.

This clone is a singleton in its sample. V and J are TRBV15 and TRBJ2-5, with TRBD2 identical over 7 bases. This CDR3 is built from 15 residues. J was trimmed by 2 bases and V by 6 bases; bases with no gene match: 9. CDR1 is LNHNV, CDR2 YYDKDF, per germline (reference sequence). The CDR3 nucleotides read TGTGCCACCAGTGGGGACTATCAAGAACAAGAGACCCAGTACTTC. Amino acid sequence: CATSGDYQEQETQYF.

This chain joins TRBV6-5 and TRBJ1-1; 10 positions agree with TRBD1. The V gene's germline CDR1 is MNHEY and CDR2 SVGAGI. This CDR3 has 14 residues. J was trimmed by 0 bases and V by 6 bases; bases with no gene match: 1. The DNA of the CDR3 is TGTGCCAGCAGGGGACAGGGGATGAACACTGAAGCTTTCTTT. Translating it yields CASRGQGMNTEAFF.

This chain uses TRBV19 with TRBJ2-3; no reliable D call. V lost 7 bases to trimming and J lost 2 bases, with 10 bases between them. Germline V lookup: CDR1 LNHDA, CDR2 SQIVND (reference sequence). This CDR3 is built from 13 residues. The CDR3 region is CASNPGPTDTQYF. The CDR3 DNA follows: TGTGCCAGTAATCCGGGCCCCACAGATACGCAGTATTTT.

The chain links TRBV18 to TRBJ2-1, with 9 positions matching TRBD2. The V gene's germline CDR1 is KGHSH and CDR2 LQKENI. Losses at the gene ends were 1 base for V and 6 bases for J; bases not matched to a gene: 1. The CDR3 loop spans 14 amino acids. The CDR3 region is CASSPLREGNEQFF. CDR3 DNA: TGTGCCAGCTCACCACTGCGGGAGGGCAATGAGCAGTTCTTC.

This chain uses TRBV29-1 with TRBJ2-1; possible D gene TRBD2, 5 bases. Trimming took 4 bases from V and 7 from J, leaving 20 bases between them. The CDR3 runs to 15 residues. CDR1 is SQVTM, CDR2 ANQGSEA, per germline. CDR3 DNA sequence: TGCAGCGTTGGCCCCCTCGAGGGCGCAAGGAATGAGCAGTTCTTC. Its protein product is CSVGPLEGARNEQFF.